Below are 27 T cell receptor beta chains sequenced from a single sample in a study of PD-1 blockade in classical Hodgkin lymphoma. Here immunoSEQ multiplex PCR was the method, and the copy in TCRdb shows in-frame clones only, minus some. The repertoire holds tens of thousands of clones, with approximately 89% as singletons. The patients all showed relapse after autologous stem cell transplantation, while their brentuximab vedotin exposure varied. This material consisted of peripheral blood mononuclear cells (PBMCs), taken before the second cycle of nivolumab. Receptor source: a human donor with classical Hodgkin lymphoma.

This clone came up once. The V call is TRBV4-1, the J call TRBJ2-3; 7 positions agree with TRBD2. This CDR3 has 17 residues. Germline V CDR1 and CDR2: MGHRA, YSYEKL. V dropped 7 bases and J dropped 2; count of bases not matched to a gene: 15. The CDR3 spells CASTPGALTSFTDTQYF. DNA for the CDR3: TGCGCCAGCACCCCGGGAGCTTTGACTAGCTTCACAGATACGCAGTATTTT.

The chain uses TRBV6-5 and TRBJ1-5; tentative D call: TRBD1 (6 bases). CDR1 is MNHEY and CDR2 is SVGAGI in the germline V gene. There are 15 residues in the CDR3. V lost 2 bases and J 2 bases, leaving 10 bases between the germline ends. In nucleotides, the CDR3 is TGTGCCAGCAGTTACACGCCAGGGGGCAATCAGCCCCAGCATTTT. Its protein is CASSYTPGGNQPQHF.

The gene calls are TRBV5-1 and TRBJ2-7, with TRBD1 matching 7 bases. Germline CDR1 SGHRS, CDR2 YFSETQ. The CDR3 has 12 residues. V shed 7 bases, J shed 2 bases, and the junction held 3 bases outside the gene matches. The CDR3 DNA sequence: TGCGCCAGCGGGGACAGTGCCTACGAGCAGTACTTC. This sequence encodes CASGDSAYEQYF.

The V and J genes are TRBV7-9 and TRBJ2-1; no clear D gene. V gave up 6 bases and J gave up 10 bases, with 10 bases separating them. Germline CDR1 is SEHNR and CDR2 is FQNEAQ (reference sequence). The length of the CDR3 is 11 residues. CDR3 residues: CASSSDWEQFF. DNA for the CDR3: TGTGCCAGCAGTTCGGATTGGGAGCAGTTCTTC.

The V and J genes are TRBV25-1 and TRBJ2-3, with TRBD2 matching 10 bases. V lost 2 bases to trimming and J lost 6 bases; unmatched junction nucleotides: 11. The CDR3 extends over 17 amino acids. Germline CDR1 reads MGHDK; CDR2 reads SYGVNS. The CDR3 nucleotides are TGTGCCAGCAGTGAACCCCGGGCTAGCGGGGGCGGGGATACGCAGTATTTT. Amino acid sequence: CASSEPRASGGGDTQYF.

This chain connects TRBV15 to TRBJ2-2; 8 nucleotides line up with TRBD2. CDR1 LNHNV and CDR2 YYDKDF come from the germline V gene (reference sequence). There are 14 residues in the CDR3. J was trimmed by 7 bases and V by 3 bases; bases with no gene match: 4. The CDR3 DNA follows: TGTGCCACCAGCAGTCAGCGGGAGAGCGGGGAGCTGTTTTTT. This gives the protein CATSSQRESGELFF.

The chain joins TRBV18 to TRBJ2-2; D uncertain. The CDR3 covers 15 residues. CDR1 is KGHSH and CDR2 is LQKENI in the germline V gene. Trimming took 2 bases from V and 2 from J, leaving 9 bases between them. CDR3 coding DNA: TGTGCCAGCTCACCAGCAGCCACCAACACCGGGGAGCTGTTTTTT. Amino acid sequence: CASSPAATNTGELFF.

V gene TRBV11-2 combines with J gene TRBJ2-7; TRBD2 matches at 10 bases. Germline CDR1 reads SGHAT; CDR2 reads FQNNGV. This CDR3 region has 16 residues. V was pared by 5 bases and J by 5 bases, with 12 bases of the junction left unmatched. CDR3 in DNA: TGTGCCAGCAGCGCGGTAGCGGGGGGCGCCCTCGACGAGCAGTACTTC. Its protein is CASSAVAGGALDEQYF.

The chain has TRBV7-9 and TRBJ2-1; TRBD2 aligns across 10 bases. The germline CDR1 and CDR2 sequences are SEHNR and FQNEAQ (reference sequence). This CDR3 comprises 15 residues. The V and J ends lost 5 bases and 4 bases, in that order; junction bases with no gene match: 5. The DNA of the CDR3 is TGTGCCAGCAGCCCCCGTAGCGGGGGGTACAATGAGCAGTTCTTC. Residues: CASSPRSGGYNEQFF.

This chain connects TRBV19 to TRBJ2-1; TRBD1 or TRBD2 may be the D gene (6 bases each). The CDR3 has 15 amino acids. The germline V and J ends were trimmed by 0 bases and 8 bases, with 14 bases remaining between them. Germline V CDR1 and CDR2: LNHDA, SQIVND (reference sequence). CDR3 region: CASSIDEGGFDEQFF. DNA of the CDR3: TGTGCCAGTAGTATAGACGAAGGGGGGTTTGATGAGCAGTTCTTC.

The DNA for the CDR3 is TGTGCCAGCAGCTTAGCCTATGGGGGTGCTGACTATGGCTACACCTTC. Translated: CASSLAYGGADYGYTF. This sequence joins TRBV11-2 and TRBJ1-2; D may be TRBD1 (5 bases). V dropped 1 base and J dropped 3 bases, with 15 bases sitting between them. CDR1 and CDR2 from the germline V gene are SGHAT and FQNNGV. The length of the CDR3 is 16 residues.

V is TRBV11-2 and J is TRBJ1-5, with TRBD1 matching over 10 bases. The CDR3 is 15 amino acids. Germline trimming cut 1 base from V and 6 bases from J; bases unmatched to any gene: 3. Per the germline V gene, CDR1 is SGHAT and CDR2 is FQNNGV. CDR3 in DNA: TGTGCCAGCAGCTTAGGGACAGGGGGTAGTCAGCCCCAGCATTTT. Translating gives CASSLGTGGSQPQHF.

The V gene is TRBV19, the J gene TRBJ1-5; 8 nucleotides agree with TRBD1. The CDR3 has 15 residues. With V trimmed by 6 bases and J by 6 bases, 10 bases remained unmatched. Germline CDR1 LNHDA, CDR2 SQIVND (reference sequence). In DNA, the CDR3 is TGTGCCAGTAGCCCCATAGGACAGGGTTCTCAGCCCCAGCATTTT. Translation: CASSPIGQGSQPQHF.

The chain is built from TRBV5-8 and TRBJ2-5; 7 nucleotides match TRBD1. V was clipped by 1 base and J by 2 bases; unmatched bases: 5. The CDR3 contains 15 residues. Germline assignment: CDR1 SGHTS and CDR2 YDEGEE. CDR3 in amino acids: CASSLLQGQQETQYF. DNA for the CDR3: TGTGCCAGCAGCTTGCTACAGGGACAGCAAGAGACCCAGTACTTC.

This sequence joins TRBV27 and TRBJ2-6, with D unresolved. V lost 3 bases and J 0 bases, leaving 3 bases between the germline ends. The CDR3 is 14 amino acids. Germline V gene lookup returns CDR1 MNHEY and CDR2 SMNVEV (reference sequence). The CDR3 bases are TGTGCCAGCAGTTTCATCTCTGGGGCCAACGTCCTGACTTTC. Protein: CASSFISGANVLTF.

The V gene is TRBV2, the J gene TRBJ2-5; TRBD1 might be the D (6 bases). This CDR3 is 17 amino acids long. V shed 5 bases and J shed 0 bases, with 19 bases lying between them. In germline, CDR1 is SNHLY, CDR2 FYNNEI. The DNA of the CDR3 is TGTGCCAGCAGTACCCGAGCCGGGACACAGTACCAAGAGACCCAGTACTTC. Translation: CASSTRAGTQYQETQYF.

This chain links TRBV7-2 with TRBJ1-4, with D possibly being TRBD1 (5 bases). Trimming left V 5 bases short and J 8 bases short, with 18 bases between. This CDR3 is built from 15 residues. Germline CDR1 and CDR2: SGHTA and FQGNSA. The CDR3 loop is CASSITGTLVEKLFF. The CDR3, as DNA: TGTGCCAGCAGCATCACCGGGACCCTAGTGGAAAAACTGTTTTTT.

The chain carries TRBV7-9 and TRBJ2-1; tentatively, D is TRBD2 (6 bases). V was pared by 2 bases and J by 1 base, with 9 bases between. In germline, CDR1 is SEHNR, CDR2 FQNEAQ (reference sequence). This CDR3 contains 15 residues. DNA for the CDR3: TGTGCCAGCAGCTTACCGGGGAGGTCCTACAATGAGCAGTTCTTC. Translated, it gives CASSLPGRSYNEQFF.

The chain employs TRBV13 and TRBJ2-7, with unresolved D. V lost 4 bases, J lost 3 bases, and 4 bases lay in between. Germline V gene data show CDR1 as PRHDT and CDR2 as FYEKMQ (reference sequence). CDR3 length: 11 amino acids. For the CDR3, the DNA is TGTGCCAGCAGCTCGGGCTACGAGCAGTACTTC. Translating gives CASSSGYEQYF.

V and J are TRBV30 and TRBJ2-7, with D possibly being TRBD1 (5 bases). The germline CDR1 and CDR2 sequences are GTSNPN and SVGIG (reference sequence). V was trimmed by 0 bases and J by 2 bases, leaving 11 bases between them. The length of the CDR3 is 14 residues. The CDR3 region has the DNA TGTGCCTGGAGTGTATCGGGCAGGGCCTACGAGCAGTACTTC. Translating gives CAWSVSGRAYEQYF.

The V call is TRBV7-9, the J call TRBJ2-2; D unresolved. Germline CDR1 SEHNR, CDR2 FQNEAQ (reference sequence). This CDR3 is 14 amino acids long. The V and J ends lost 5 bases and 3 bases respectively, with 10 bases between them. The CDR3 here is CASSLWTDTGELFF. The CDR3 region has the DNA TGTGCCAGCAGCCTATGGACCGACACCGGGGAGCTGTTTTTT.

This chain uses TRBV29-1 with TRBJ1-1; 7 positions match TRBD1. This CDR3 comprises 13 residues. The junction had 6 bases not matched to a gene; V was cut back by 7 bases and J by 1 base. Germline V CDR1 and CDR2: SQVTM, ANQGSEA. In nucleotides, the CDR3 is TGCAGCGCCCGGGGACAGCCGAACACTGAAGCTTTCTTT. It specifies CSARGQPNTEAFF.

The rearrangement uses TRBV5-1 and TRBJ2-2; the D is unclear. The CDR3 covers 13 residues. Germline CDR1 reads SGHRS; CDR2 reads YFSETQ. Trimming pared 4 bases from V and 4 bases from J, leaving 8 bases between. The CDR3 nucleotides read TGCGCCAGCAGCCCAGGCACCACCGGGGAGCTGTTTTTT. The encoded protein is CASSPGTTGELFF.

This clone has only one observation. V gene TRBV19 combines with J gene TRBJ2-1; 7 bases align to TRBD2. Germline CDR1 and CDR2: LNHDA and SQIVND (reference sequence). Unmatched junction bases numbered 10, after V lost 4 bases and J lost 10 bases. This CDR3 is built from 14 residues. In DNA, the CDR3 is TGTGCCAGTAGTAACCCCCGACTAGCCGGAGAGCAGTTCTTC. As protein: CASSNPRLAGEQFF.

V is TRBV19 and J is TRBJ2-7, with a tentative D call TRBD2 (6 bases). The ends were cut back, 1 base at V and 3 bases at J, with 13 bases in the middle. CDR1 is LNHDA and CDR2 is SQIVND in the germline V gene (reference sequence). The CDR3 spans 15 residues. The CDR3 region is CASSIGGLDDYEQYF. Written as DNA, the CDR3 is TGTGCCAGTAGTATAGGGGGACTGGATGACTACGAGCAGTACTTC. The variable domain in full, completed from reference TRBV19 and TRBJ2-7, reads DGGITQSPKYLFRKEGQNVTLSCEQNLNHDAMYWYRQDPGQGLRLIYYSQIVNDFQKGDIAEGYSVSREKKESFPLTVTSAQKNPTAFYLCASSIGGLDDYEQYFGPGTRLTVT.

J is TRBJ1-2 and V is TRBV27; 9 bases match TRBD1. Unmatched junction bases numbered 9, after V lost 5 bases and J lost 5 bases. The CDR3 is made up of 15 amino acids. Germline CDR1 MNHEY, CDR2 SMNVEV (reference sequence). This CDR3 reads CASSGGDRATYGYTF. DNA of the CDR3: TGTGCCAGCAGTGGGGGGGACAGGGCAACTTATGGCTACACCTTC.

The rearrangement links TRBV6-1 to TRBJ1-1; the D gene is possibly TRBD1 (6 bases). V was cut by 8 bases and J by 4 bases, with 17 bases left in between. CDR3 length: 14 residues. Germline V gives CDR1 MNHNS, CDR2 SASEGT. The CDR3: CASAYGGAGTEAFF. CDR3 bases: TGTGCCAGCGCCTACGGGGGGGCGGGCACTGAAGCTTTCTTT.